This T cell receptor (beta chain) was documented in a study of cytomegalovirus exposure and HLA in healthy donors (dated 2017 in TCRdb). Notes on the research overall: An earlier analysis of around 600 of the donors reported 276 Gb of sequence data and approximately 110 million unique TCR beta sequences from some 180 million T cells. High-throughput TCR immunosequencing, statistical association of individual TCRs with disease status, and machine learning were combined to predict cytomegalovirus infection status. In a later analysis, previously published TCR beta repertoires from 500 to 750 donors were re-analyzed and high-resolution HLA genotyping was added so that TCR occurrence patterns could be studied. Among the approximately 420 genotyped donors, around 81% belonged to the genetic ancestry cluster associated with self-reported Caucasian donors. The study aimed to test whether cataloging public T cell receptors could reveal signatures of past pathogen exposure. An early release that covered some 630 HLA-typed donors contained around 300 gigabases of sequencing data and 85 million to 100 million unique TCR sequences. The study used immunosequencing to profile the T cell repertoires of under 700 subjects and linked those repertoires to cytomegalovirus serostatus. Typing coverage varied by locus: roughly 620-640 donors for A, B, C, DRB1 and DQB1; more than 500 for DQA1; around 570 for DPA1; approximately 470 for DPB1. HLA typing covered class I and class II loci at four-digit resolution. Because of strong linkage in the cohort, five DR-DQ haplotypes were treated as single units for association and clustering. Donor age, sex, ethnicity and CMV serostatus were compiled together with the repertoire data. All discovery cohort repertoires had been generated using a single sequencing platform. An earlier analysis of approximately 640 of the donors applied high-throughput TCR beta sequencing to assess whether each TCR beta V gene segment acted as functional or pseudogenic. A later genetic analysis took genome-wide SNP genotypes for about three fifths of the roughly 700 donors and used that subset as a discovery cohort. In addition to the first cohort of about 650 subjects, a separate validation cohort of around 110 different subjects was used. Among 398 genotyped donors of the cohort, an average of roughly 230,000 unique TCR beta nucleotide sequences was sequenced per donor, of which 15% to 20% were non-productive. The later analysis used no new phenotypic data to find candidate immune exposures, relying instead on TCR beta sequences and their occurrence across donors. Overall study results and their limits: The study gave a list of 150 to 200 TCR beta chains associated with cytomegalovirus. Some IMGT-functional V segments, including TRBV6-2 and TRBV6-3, could not be told apart with the 87-base-pair reads, so those segments were excluded. At a false discovery rate of 0.05, a later analysis linked under 20,000 TCR beta sequences to specific HLA alleles. In a later analysis, HLA-associated TCR beta chains were found to be more clonally expanded and to have lower generation probabilities than equally common non-associated chains. Only TCR beta chains were sequenced in this cohort, and the absence of alpha or paired-chain data limited detectable features. According to a later analysis, TCR association rates differed among HLA loci, with DRB1 alleles showing the most associated TCRs and HLA-C alleles showing the fewest. A further reported finding was that TCR beta sequences accurately predicted the HLA-A and HLA-B alleles for most subjects in the first cohort. Because some donors lacked HLA typing at each locus, the association tests relied only on the typed subset. While some public TCRs were present in many individuals, most TCR sequences turned up only very rarely across donors. For the cohort, immune exposure information was limited to CMV serostatus. Correlated functional status among segregating V segments might reflect linkage disequilibrium, but an unknown experimental factor could not be ruled out. Because counts were too low, 15 to 20 rarely observed V segments, including chromosome 9 orphons, were excluded from the earlier analysis of several hundred of the donors. Assigning TCR associations to individual alleles was difficult when HLA alleles, especially DR and DQ, strongly co-occurred. In a later genetic analysis, fewer N-insertions in productive TCRs were reported among donors in an Asian-associated ancestry cluster than the roughly 700-donor mean. A cluster of highly shared sequence variants was judged likely to be a technical artifact of the sequencing pipeline. A later analysis found that most CMV-associated TCR beta chains appeared HLA-restricted, with HLA associations seemingly driven largely by CMV exposure. In vitro tests confirmed that a few of the cytomegalovirus-associated TCR beta chains recognize cytomegalovirus antigens. An earlier analysis of roughly 570 of the donors showed that most TCR beta V segments appeared in productive rearrangements either about 87% or about 30% of the time, which broadly matched IMGT annotations. Sequencing depth was assumed to be roughly uniform across donors in the presence/absence analyses, though that assumption may not hold. An association between a missense DCLRE1C variant and V-gene and J-gene trimming of TCR beta chains was found in a later genetic analysis and replicated in an independent cohort. The classifier was reported to diagnose cytomegalovirus status with high specificity and sensitivity in both the original cohort and the validation cohort. In a later analysis, several top co-occurrence clusters were reported to appear linked to parvovirus B19, influenza, CMV and Epstein-Barr virus. It was suggested by the authors that the approach could potentially be generalized to other disease states and immunological phenotypes.

A word on this clone: No cognate antigen has been identified for it. Base qualities are not recorded, but no much larger clone differs from it by a single base.

The library was generated by the immunoSEQ multiplex PCR assay. For the multiplex PCR, a mixture combining 60 forward primers for TCR Vbeta segments and 13 reverse primers for TCR Jbeta segments was used. The CDR3 region of rearranged TCR beta genes was amplified from genomic DNA with a multiplex PCR assay. Amplified TCR beta libraries were sequenced as 87-base-pair reads on the Illumina HiSeq System. Concerning the study's data processing: A later analysis counted about 76 million unique TCR beta chains across the 670 or so repertoires, and roughly 11 million of these chains were shared by at least two donors. To remove PCR and sequencing errors, raw reads were error-corrected and collapsed into unique sequences using a nearest-neighbor algorithm that merged closely related sequences. V, D and J gene segments were assigned by aligning CDR3 sequences to IMGT reference sequences. For a sequence to be retained, a match of at least six nucleotides was required to both a V gene segment and a J gene segment. Rearrangements were called productive when the CDR3 lacked stop codons and stayed in frame with V and J; all others were non-productive. CDR3 was defined by IMGT convention, running from the second conserved V-encoded cysteine to the conserved J-encoded phenylalanine. In an earlier analysis of roughly 580 of the donors, sequences lacking an unambiguous match to a single V gene segment were excluded. In an earlier analysis of a few hundred of the donors, V segments were called functional above 56.7% productive rearrangements and were called segregating when the between-donor standard deviation exceeded 5%. A statistical classification framework was built to diagnose cytomegalovirus status from the catalog of TCR beta chain sequences. In a later analysis, TCR nucleotide sequences were compared against IMGT/GENE-DB human TR gene sequences so that V and J genes could be assigned. A later analysis assigned CDR3 sequences and most-parsimonious VDJ recombination scenarios with the TCRdist pipeline. In a later analysis, each TCR beta chain was defined by its CDR3 amino acid sequence together with its V-gene family, and reads lacking a unique V-gene family were excluded. To address suspected cross-contamination and a sequencing artifact, a later analysis removed approximately 590 highly shared, low-generation-probability nucleotide sequences. In a later analysis, a clonal expansion index for each public chain was calculated from normalized within-repertoire ranks of inferred template counts. In a later analysis, generation probabilities were computed with a VDJ recombination model fitted to out-of-frame rearrangements, and the resulting probabilities were checked against IGoR. A later analysis scored TCR-TCR, TCR-HLA and TCR-CMV co-occurrence with hypergeometric tests, applying a repertoire-size bias correction to TCR pairs. False discovery rates were estimated in a later analysis by permuting HLA or CMV assignments 20 times. In a later analysis, co-occurring TCRs were grouped with DBSCAN, and TCRdist sequence similarity was added when clustering was performed within HLA-allele-positive subsets. For co-occurrence clustering, repertoires with fewer than 30,000 or more than 120,000 public chains were excluded, along with about five repertoires with anomalous nucleotide sharing. This is the immuneACCESS table as TCRdb keeps it, with only in-frame sequences that have V and J called. A part of the clones is gone; compared with another copy, unresolved V genes explain less than half, and the rest is unexplained. That table gives V, J and clone size, and the DNA gave D and trimming. The sample table holds 110,000 or so clones, of which 80% to 85% were seen once. The top ten hold about 2% of the sample.

The cohort was made up of hundreds of healthy bone marrow donors. At the time of sampling, every cohort member was nominally healthy, though immune exposures that went unrecorded were likely present. The donor was CMV seronegative and was included in the group of 352 seronegative cohort members. Each donor provided a peripheral blood sample, and peripheral blood mononuclear cells were used for TCR beta sequencing. Genomic DNA was extracted from the blood cell samples with the Qiagen DNeasy Blood Extraction Kit. From a lookup of the germline V gene, CDR1 and CDR2 are MDHEN and SYDVKM. For this chain, trimming is 9 bases at the V end and 5 bases at the J end, and the number of junction bases without a gene match is 10. The CDR3 contains 14 residues, cysteine and phenylalanine counted. Just CDR3 DNA is preserved here, 42 bases in frame from base 1.

The sequence came from a woman between 40 and 50 years old in good health and CMV-seronegative. This chain is built from TRBV28 and TRBJ2-1, and 7 junctional nucleotides match TRBD1. The sequencing sample was made of PBMCs. The DNA is TGTGCCAGTGGAGGTACAGGGGAGAACAATGAGCAGTTCTTC. Its product reads: CASGGTGENNEQFF. This CDR3, with the reference TRBV28 and TRBJ2-1 proteins standing in past its ends, gives the full variable domain DVKVTQSSRYLVKRTGEKVFLECVQDMDHENMFWYRQDPGLGLRLIYFSYDVKMKEKGDIPEGYSVSREKKERFSLILESASTNQTSMYLCASGGTGENNEQFFGPGTRLTVL.